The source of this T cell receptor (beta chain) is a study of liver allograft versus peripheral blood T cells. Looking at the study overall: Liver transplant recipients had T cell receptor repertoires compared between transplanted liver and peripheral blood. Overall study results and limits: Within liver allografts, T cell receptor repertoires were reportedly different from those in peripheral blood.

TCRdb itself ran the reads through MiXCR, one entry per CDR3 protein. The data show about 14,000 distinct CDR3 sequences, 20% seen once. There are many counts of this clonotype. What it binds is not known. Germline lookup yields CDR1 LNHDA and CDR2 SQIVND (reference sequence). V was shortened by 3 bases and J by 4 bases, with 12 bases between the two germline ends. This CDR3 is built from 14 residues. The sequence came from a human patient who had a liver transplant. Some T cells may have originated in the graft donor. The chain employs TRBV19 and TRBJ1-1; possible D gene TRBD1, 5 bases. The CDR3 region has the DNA TGTGCCAGTAGTATGAGGGGTCTCGGCACTGAAGCTTTCTTT. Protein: CASSMRGLGTEAFF.